The source of this T cell receptor beta chain is a study of Graves' ophthalmopathy and Graves' hyperthyroidism listed by TCRdb under 2018. Background on the whole study: Peripheral blood samples were taken at the time of initial diagnosis, before any treatment was given. The study used signatures of the TCR beta repertoire to tell Graves' ophthalmopathy apart from Graves' hyperthyroidism and to predict which patients would progress to ophthalmopathy. In total, approximately 130 blood samples were TCR-sequenced: fewer than 50 ophthalmopathy, approximately 75 hyperthyroidism and approximately 17 hyperthyroidism-to-ophthalmopathy patients. To explore V-J signatures that separate ophthalmopathy from hyperthyroidism, a discovery set of about 100 patients was enrolled, consisting of roughly 45 with ophthalmopathy and about 60 with stable hyperthyroidism. An independent validation cohort comprised 18 hyperthyroidism patients and over 15 patients who later progressed from hyperthyroidism to ophthalmopathy. T-cell repertoires of thyroid tissue and blood were compared in more than 5 hyperthyroidism patients. Following sample collection, hyperthyroidism patients were given methimazole at a starting dose of 30 mg daily, and ophthalmopathy patients were given high-dose intravenous methylprednisolone.

TCR beta CDR3 regions were amplified from RNA transcripts for repertoire sequencing. The first round of RT-PCR was done with HTBI primers and the Qiagen OneStep RT-PCR kit, and was followed by a second round of multiplex PCR, then size selection and purification. The libraries underwent paired-end sequencing with 100 bp reads on an Illumina HiSeq2000. Per the original workflow: Reads were processed with SOAPnuke, discarding reads with adapters, uncalled bases, mean Phred below 15, or no exact constant-primer or identifier match. COPE v1.2.5 was used to merge high-quality paired reads. Unique nucleotide sequences were defined as clonotypes and aligned to IMGT TRB V, D and J references using MiTCR v1.1. The analysis was limited to V-J combinations with a frequency above 0.0001, which together covered approximately 99% of repertoires. For each V-J combination, a TCR clonal expansion and chaos score was defined as the ratio of F50 clonal expansion to chaos observed in the TCRdist matrix. Welch's t-statistics and random forest were used to reduce the features to 10 to 15 V-J combinations, which were then used as input to a naive Bayes classifier. Thyroid-blood repertoire similarity was quantified with the Morisita-Horn index. TCRdb trimmed public reads at Q25 via fastp, called clones via MiXCR and kept in-frame beta chains. Every entry covers one CDR3 protein and lists the most common genes and DNA from its rows. The V and J calls and clone size come from TCRdb's table, not from the authors' own analysis. The sample table holds hundreds of thousands of distinct CDR3 sequences, of which more than 40% were seen once. Together, the top ten hold about 3.3% of the sample.

Points the paper makes about the study in general: Sample size was not statistically predetermined, and group allocation was not concealed from the investigators. Among expanded thyroid clonotypes with frequency above 0.001, most also showed up in blood, which suggests that blood repertoires may reflect the thyroid immune response. In cross-validation, the 13-signature model distinguished ophthalmopathy from stable hyperthyroidism with 85% to 90% sensitivity and about 84% specificity, and in the test set the corresponding values were approximately 80% and 75%. In validation, the model predicted ophthalmopathy progression with about 70% sensitivity and about 73% specificity; approximately 12 predicted patients were CT-confirmed with GO in a median of approximately 6.5 months.

Worth noting for this clonotype: Its specific antigen is unknown. No much larger clonotype is one base removed from it; base qualities were not supplied.

The CDR3 covers 16 residues, taking in both the cysteine and the phenylalanine. Only the CDR3 region is kept as DNA, spanning 48 bases read in frame from base 1. At the junction V is shortened by 0 bases and J by 6 bases; bases outside the gene matches: 3. From the germline V gene, CDR1 is MGHRA and CDR2 is YSYEKL. The ophthalmopathy patients had moderately to severely active disease, with a Clinical Activity Score of 3 or higher, a NOSPECS grade of 4 or higher, and a disease duration of less than 3 months. Patients were excluded if they had other autoimmune diseases, uncontrolled infections, pregnancy or lactation. Clinical symptoms, serum thyroxine, TRAb, thyroid ultrasound and orbital computed tomography were used for diagnosis. Ficoll-Paque density gradient centrifugation was used to isolate PBMCs from about 9.4 ml of fresh peripheral blood. Total RNA was extracted using Trizol reagent, and RNA quality was checked on an Agilent 2100 Bioanalyzer.

The sequencing sample was made of peripheral blood. This chain joins TRBV4-1 to TRBJ1-6; the central 9 bases match TRBD1. The source of this sequence is an adult man with Graves' ophthalmopathy. The nucleotides are TGCGCCAGCAGCCAAGAGGGACAGGGAGCTAATTCACCCCTCCACTTT. Translation gives CASSQEGQGANSPLHF.